This section outlines one TCR beta chain sequence together with its context. Its specificity is unknown. For the second PCR, which ran for about 7 to 12 cycles, a sample-barcoded 5' primer and a J-beta primer mix were used. Samples each returned at least 3 million CDR3-containing paired-end reads. TCRdb re-called the 5' RACE reads through MiXCR, storing one row per CDR3 protein. The table records about 2 million distinct CDR3 sequences, around half of them present only once. The source of the sample is a study of blood T cells in healthy people across ages. General study results and limits: Estimates drawn from one million T cells were deemed to understate diversity. A strong correlation between TCR beta diversity and naive T cell percentage was seen. With age, beta diversity per million T cells declined roughly linearly, significantly by 40.

Trimming removed 6 bases from V and 7 bases from J; junction bases left unmatched: 13. Germline loops: CDR1 SGHTA, CDR2 FQGNSA. The CDR3 totals 15 residues. This rearrangement joins TRBV7-2 to TRBJ2-7; 9 bases agree with TRBD1. Sequences were obtained from blood. The TCR sequence derives from a woman in her thirties or forties in good health. The CDR3 is CASRQPDRGGNEQYF. In DNA, the CDR3 is TGTGCCAGCAGACAGCCGGACAGGGGTGGTAATGAGCAGTACTTC.